This T cell receptor beta chain was sequenced in a study of blood T cell repertoires in COVID-19. Study at large: Sources were T cells, B-cell-depleted T cells, or PBMCs; the material itself was cDNA or gDNA.

Method: immunoSEQ multiplex PCR; TCRdb's copy keeps in-frame clones and lacks some. The table has roughly 50,000 clones, around four fifths seen once. This clonotype originated in a man in his forties or fifties with acute or convalescent COVID-19. Sequences were obtained from peripheral blood.

CDR3 nucleotides: TGTGCCAGCAGCTTAAGTGCAGGGAATCAGCCCCAGCATTTT. Translating gives CASSLSAGNQPQHF. The rearrangement uses TRBV5-6 and TRBJ1-5; possibly TRBD1 for D (5 bases). Trimming pared 2 bases from V and 4 bases from J, leaving 10 bases between. The CDR3 has 14 amino acids. Germline CDR1 SGHDT, CDR2 YYEEEE. The variable domain in full, completed from reference TRBV5-6 and TRBJ1-5, reads DAGVTQSPTHLIKTRGQQVTLRCSPKSGHDTVSWYQQALGQGPQFIFQYYEEEERQRGNFPDRFSGHQFPNYSSELNVNALLLGDSALYLCASSLSAGNQPQHFGDGTRLSIL.